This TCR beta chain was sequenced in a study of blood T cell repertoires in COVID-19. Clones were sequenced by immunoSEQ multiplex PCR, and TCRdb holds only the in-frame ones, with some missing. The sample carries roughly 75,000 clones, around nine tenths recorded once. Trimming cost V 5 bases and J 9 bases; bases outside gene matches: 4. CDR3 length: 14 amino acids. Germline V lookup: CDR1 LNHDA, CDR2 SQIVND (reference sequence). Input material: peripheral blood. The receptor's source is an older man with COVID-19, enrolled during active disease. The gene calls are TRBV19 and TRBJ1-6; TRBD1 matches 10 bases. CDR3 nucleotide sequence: TGTGCCAGTAGTGGGGACAGGGGCGTTTCACCCCTCCACTTT. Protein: CASSGDRGVSPLHF. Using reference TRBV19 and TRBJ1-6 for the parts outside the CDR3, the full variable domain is DGGITQSPKYLFRKEGQNVTLSCEQNLNHDAMYWYRQDPGQGLRLIYYSQIVNDFQKGDIAEGYSVSREKKESFPLTVTSAQKNPTAFYLCASSGDRGVSPLHFGNGTRLTVT.